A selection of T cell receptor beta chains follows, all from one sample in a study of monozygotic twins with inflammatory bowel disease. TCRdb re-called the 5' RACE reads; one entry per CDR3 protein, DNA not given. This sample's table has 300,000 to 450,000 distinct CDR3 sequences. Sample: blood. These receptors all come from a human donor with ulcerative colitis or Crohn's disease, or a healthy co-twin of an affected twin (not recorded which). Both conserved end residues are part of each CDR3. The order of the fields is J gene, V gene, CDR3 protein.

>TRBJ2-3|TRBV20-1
CSAKSGTGTDTQYF
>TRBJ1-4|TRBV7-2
CASSLYGTDEKLFF
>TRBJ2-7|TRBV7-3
CASSLLAGGAYEQYF
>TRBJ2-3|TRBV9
CASSVGRGTDTQYF
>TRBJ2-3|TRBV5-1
CASSFQQTLGDTQYF
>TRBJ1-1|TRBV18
CASSPQGTDTEAFF
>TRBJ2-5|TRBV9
CASSPRTAFSETQYF
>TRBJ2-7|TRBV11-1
CASSHRTNSYEQYF
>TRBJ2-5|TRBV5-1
CASRAGGGASQETQYF
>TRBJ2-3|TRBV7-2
CASSPQGGADTQYF
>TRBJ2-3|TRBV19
CASSILGGGTPDTQYF
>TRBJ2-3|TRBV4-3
CASSPLPSGGTDTQYF
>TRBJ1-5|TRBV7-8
CASSLALPGSSPQHF
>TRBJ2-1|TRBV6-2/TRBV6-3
CASSRPTSGGAYEQFF
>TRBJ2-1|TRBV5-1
CASSLGAGNLNEQFF
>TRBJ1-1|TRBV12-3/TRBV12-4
CASSLDRLKGAFF
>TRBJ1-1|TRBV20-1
CSAREVGGANTEAFF
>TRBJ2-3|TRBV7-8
CASSPLEAGGSTDTQYF
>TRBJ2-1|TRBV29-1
CSAKLIRGEQFF
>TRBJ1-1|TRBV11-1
CASSWTGGGMNTEAFF
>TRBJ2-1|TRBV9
CASSVGLAGGIYNEQFF
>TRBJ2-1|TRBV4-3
CASSQDAPWESGGNYEQFF
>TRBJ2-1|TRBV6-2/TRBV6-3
CASSYSRLRGWNEQFF
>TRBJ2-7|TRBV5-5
CASSLAGTGLGFEQYF
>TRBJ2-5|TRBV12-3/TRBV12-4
CASSFRGAETQYF
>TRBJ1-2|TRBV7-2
CASSSYLAGAGDGYTF
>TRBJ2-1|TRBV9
CASSVGSGVEYNEQFF
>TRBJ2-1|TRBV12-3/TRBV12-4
CASRDNSGHNEQFF
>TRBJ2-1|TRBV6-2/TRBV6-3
CASSDRDRVYNEQFF
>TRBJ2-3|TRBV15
CATSIADTQYF
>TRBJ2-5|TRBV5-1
CASSLEGPSTETQYF
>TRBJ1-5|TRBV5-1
CASSQDPTGGFQPQHF
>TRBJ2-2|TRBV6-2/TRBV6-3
CASSYRDTGELFF
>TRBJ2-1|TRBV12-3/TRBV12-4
CASSFSRVVSYNEQFF
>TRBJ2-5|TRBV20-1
CSARDYDRGYKETQYF
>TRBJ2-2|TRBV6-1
CASSGGRELFF
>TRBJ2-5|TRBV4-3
CASSQVGKADRGETQYF
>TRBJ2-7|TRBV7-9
CASSLAPEVSYEQYF
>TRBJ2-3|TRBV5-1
CASSWSRVETDTQYF
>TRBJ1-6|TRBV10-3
CAISLTEENSPLHF